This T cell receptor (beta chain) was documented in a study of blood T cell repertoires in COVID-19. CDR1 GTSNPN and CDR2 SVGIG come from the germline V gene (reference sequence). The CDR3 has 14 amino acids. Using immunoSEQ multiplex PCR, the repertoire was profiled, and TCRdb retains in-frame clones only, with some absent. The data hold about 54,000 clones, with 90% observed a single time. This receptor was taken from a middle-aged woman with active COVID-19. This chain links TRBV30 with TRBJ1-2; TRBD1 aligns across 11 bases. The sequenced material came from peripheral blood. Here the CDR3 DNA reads TGTGCAATTGGACAGGGGGCGTCGGTCTATGGCTACACCTTC. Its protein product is CAIGQGASVYGYTF.